The source of this T cell receptor beta chain is a study of T cell responses to AZD1222 COVID-19 vaccine. V was pared by 4 bases and J by 8 bases, with 8 bases between. This CDR3 region has 11 residues. Produced via immunoSEQ multiplex PCR; TCRdb's table is partial and in-frame only. Among more than 130,000 clones listed, about nine tenths were seen once. Study-level points and caveats: With two AZD1222 doses given, Spike-specific TCR breadth and depth both rose. Spike was spanned by vaccine-associated CD4 TCRs, with dominance at 160-218 and 743-854. AZD1222 recipients seropositive at baseline numbered only 6 or 7. Females made up more of the donors, who were largely white British, and clonal diversity may have come out too low.

A word on this clone: Its target is unknown.

The sequence derives from an adult in good health. J is TRBJ1-2 and V is TRBV12-3 or TRBV12-4; D not resolved. The sequencing here drew on peripheral blood, taken on day 0 of AZD1222 vaccination. CDR3 loop: CASSWAGGYTF. DNA for the CDR3: TGTGCCAGCAGTTGGGCGGGCGGCTACACCTTC.